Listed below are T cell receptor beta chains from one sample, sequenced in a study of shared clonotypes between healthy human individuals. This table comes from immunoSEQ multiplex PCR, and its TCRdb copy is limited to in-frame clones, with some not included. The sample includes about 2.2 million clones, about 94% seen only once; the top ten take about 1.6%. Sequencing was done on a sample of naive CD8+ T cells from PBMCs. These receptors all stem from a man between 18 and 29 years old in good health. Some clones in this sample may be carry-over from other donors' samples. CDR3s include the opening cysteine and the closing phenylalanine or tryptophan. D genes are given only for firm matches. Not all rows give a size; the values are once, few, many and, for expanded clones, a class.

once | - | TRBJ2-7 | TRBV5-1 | CASSWTSSYEQYF | TGCGCCAGCAGCTGGACTTCTTCCTACGAGCAGTACTTC
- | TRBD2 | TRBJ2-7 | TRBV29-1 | CSGGLDSYEQYF | TGCAGCGGCGGACTAGACTCCTACGAGCAGTACTTC
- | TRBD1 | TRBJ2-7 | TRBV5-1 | CASSSTGATYEQYF | TGCGCCAGCAGCTCGACAGGGGCAACCTACGAGCAGTACTTC
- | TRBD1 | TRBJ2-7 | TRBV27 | CASSMTGGADEQYF | TGTGCCAGCAGTATGACAGGGGGCGCCGACGAGCAGTACTTC
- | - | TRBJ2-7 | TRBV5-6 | CASSLGVYEQYF | TGTGCCAGCAGCTTGGGGGTCTACGAGCAGTACTTC
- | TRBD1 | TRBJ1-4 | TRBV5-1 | CASSLMAGGATNEKLFF | TGCGCCAGCAGCTTGATGGCAGGGGGGGCAACTAATGAAAAACTGTTTTTT
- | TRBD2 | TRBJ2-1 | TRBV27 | CASSSGGGRNEQFF | TGTGCCAGCAGTTCCGGCGGGGGACGGAATGAGCAGTTCTTC
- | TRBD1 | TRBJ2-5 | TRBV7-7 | CASSLGDPRWTGGVGETQYF | TGTGCCAGCAGCTTAGGAGACCCAAGATGGACAGGGGGAGTAGGGGAGACCCAGTACTTC
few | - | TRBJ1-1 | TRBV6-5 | CASSEGLNTEAFF | TGTGCCAGCAGCGAAGGTCTGAACACTGAAGCTTTCTTT
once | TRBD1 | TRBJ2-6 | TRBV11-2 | CASSLGQPPDNVLTF | TGTGCCAGCAGCTTGGGACAGCCCCCAGACAACGTCCTGACTTTC
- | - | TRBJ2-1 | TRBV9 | CASSVGPEQFF | TGTGCCAGCAGCGTAGGCCCCGAGCAGTTCTTC
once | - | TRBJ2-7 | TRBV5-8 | CASSLVDPTYEQYF | TGTGCCAGCAGCTTGGTCGACCCAACCTACGAGCAGTACTTC
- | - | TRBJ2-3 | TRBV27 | CASSLSLAGTDTQYF | TGTGCCAGCAGTTTATCGTTAGCGGGCACAGATACGCAGTATTTT
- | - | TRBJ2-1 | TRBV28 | CASAPGEYNEQFF | TGTGCCAGCGCACCGGGGGAATACAATGAGCAGTTCTTC
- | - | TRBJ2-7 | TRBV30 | CAWSVPSNGYEQYF | TGTGCCTGGAGTGTACCTAGTAATGGGTACGAGCAGTACTTC
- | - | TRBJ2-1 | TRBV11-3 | CASMARGDSPPNEQFF | TGTGCCAGCATGGCCCGAGGGGACTCCCCCCCCAATGAGCAGTTCTTC
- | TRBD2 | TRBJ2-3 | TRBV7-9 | CASSLVIQREPVTDTQYF | TGTGCCAGCAGCTTAGTCATACAGCGGGAGCCGGTAACAGATACGCAGTATTTT
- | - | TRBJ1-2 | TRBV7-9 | CASSRSQDGYTF | TGTGCCAGCAGCCGCTCCCAAGATGGCTACACCTTC
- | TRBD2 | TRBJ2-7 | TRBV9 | CASSVGEGGPFLEQYF | TGTGCCAGCAGCGTAGGGGAGGGAGGCCCTTTTCTCGAGCAGTACTTC
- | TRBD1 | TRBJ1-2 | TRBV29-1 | CSATGQGGHGYTF | TGCAGCGCTACCGGACAGGGAGGGCATGGCTACACCTTC
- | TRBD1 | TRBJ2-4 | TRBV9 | CASSVGGGGKNIQYF | TGTGCCAGCAGCGTAGGAGGGGGCGGTAAAAACATTCAGTACTTC
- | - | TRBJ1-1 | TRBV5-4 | CASSLAQGPGAFF | TGTGCCAGCAGCTTGGCCCAGGGGCCGGGTGCTTTCTTT
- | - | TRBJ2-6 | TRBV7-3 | CASSSLSRQSGHSGANVLTF | TGTGCCAGCAGCTCATTATCCCGACAGTCTGGTCACTCTGGGGCCAACGTCCTGACTTTC
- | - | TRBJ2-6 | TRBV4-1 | CASSQDRGKLLYSGANVLTF | TGCGCCAGCAGCCAAGATCGAGGAAAACTGTTGTACAGCGGGGCCAACGTCCTGACTTTC
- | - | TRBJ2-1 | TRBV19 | CASSILHSSYNEQFF | TGTGCCAGTAGTATACTTCACAGCTCCTACAATGAGCAGTTCTTC
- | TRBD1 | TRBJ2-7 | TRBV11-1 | CASSLGQGLVEQYF | TGTGCCAGCAGCTTGGGACAGGGTCTGGTCGAGCAGTACTTC
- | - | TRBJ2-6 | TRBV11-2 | CASSIGRSGANVLTF | TGTGCCAGCAGTATTGGACGCTCTGGGGCCAACGTCCTGACTTTC
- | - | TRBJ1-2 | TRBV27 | CASSFGATYGYTF | TGTGCCAGCAGTTTCGGGGCGACATATGGCTACACCTTC
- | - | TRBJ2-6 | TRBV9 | CASSVARDSGANVLTF | TGTGCCAGCAGCGTAGCGAGGGACTCTGGGGCCAACGTCCTGACTTTC
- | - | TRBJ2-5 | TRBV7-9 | CASSPRLGRRETQYF | TGTGCCAGCAGCCCACGACTGGGACGTCGGGAGACCCAGTACTTC
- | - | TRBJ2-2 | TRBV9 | CASTVGGGELFF | TGTGCCAGCACCGTCGGGGGCGGGGAGCTGTTTTTT
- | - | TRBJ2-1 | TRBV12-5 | CASGLAYNEQFF | TGTGCTAGTGGTTTGGCGTACAATGAGCAGTTCTTC
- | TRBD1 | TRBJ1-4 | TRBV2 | CASSEEEGQGMEGEKLFF | TGTGCCAGCAGTGAAGAAGAGGGACAGGGGATGGAGGGAGAAAAACTGTTTTTT
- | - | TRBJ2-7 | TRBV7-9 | CASSFPIGTPDEQYF | TGTGCCAGCAGCTTCCCTATCGGGACACCTGACGAGCAGTACTTC
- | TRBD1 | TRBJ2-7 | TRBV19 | CASSPGTDLYEQYF | TGTGCCAGTAGCCCCGGGACAGACCTCTACGAGCAGTACTTC
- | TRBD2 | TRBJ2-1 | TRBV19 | CASRDSGGFSSYNEQFF | TGTGCCAGTAGGGATAGCGGGGGCTTTAGCTCCTACAATGAGCAGTTCTTC
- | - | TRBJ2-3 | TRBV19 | CASSIGGVVLGRTDTQYF | TGTGCCAGTAGTATAGGCGGAGTAGTCCTGGGTCGCACAGATACGCAGTATTTT
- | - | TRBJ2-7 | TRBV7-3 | CASSFPDIDKYF | TGTGCCAGCAGCTTCCCAGATATTGATAAGTACTTC
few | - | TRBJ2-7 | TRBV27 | CASSLSASYEQYF | TGTGCCAGCAGTTTATCCGCCAGCTACGAGCAGTACTTC
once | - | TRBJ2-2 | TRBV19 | CASSIVRLRDHGSEGTGELFF | TGTGCCAGTAGTATAGTTCGTCTTAGGGACCACGGGAGTGAGGGGACCGGGGAGCTGTTTTTT
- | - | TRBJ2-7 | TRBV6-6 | CATKGHRDSYEQYF | TGTGCCACCAAAGGGCACAGGGACTCCTACGAGCAGTACTTC
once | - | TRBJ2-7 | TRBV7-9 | CASSLGQGVEEQYF | TGTGCCAGCAGCTTAGGGCAGGGAGTAGAGGAGCAGTACTTC
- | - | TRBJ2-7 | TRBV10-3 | CAISEIVSSYEQYF | TGTGCCATCAGTGAGATAGTGAGCTCCTACGAGCAGTACTTC
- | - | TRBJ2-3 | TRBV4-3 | CASSQELRGRDTDTQYF | TGCGCCAGCAGTCAAGAACTCAGGGGTCGGGACACAGATACGCAGTATTTT
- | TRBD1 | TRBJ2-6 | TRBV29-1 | CSVDWDSSGANVLTF | TGCAGCGTTGATTGGGACAGCTCTGGGGCCAACGTCCTGACTTTC
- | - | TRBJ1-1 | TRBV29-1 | CSVGTFETYPGMNTEAFF | TGCAGCGTTGGGACCTTTGAGACGTACCCCGGGATGAACACTGAAGCTTTCTTT
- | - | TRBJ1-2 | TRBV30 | CAWSGLPSREGTTF | TGTGCCTGGAGCGGCTTGCCAAGTCGGGAAGGGACGACCTTC
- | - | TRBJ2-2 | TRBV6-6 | CASSYSGESNTGELFF | TGTGCCAGCAGTTACTCGGGGGAGTCGAACACCGGGGAGCTGTTTTTT
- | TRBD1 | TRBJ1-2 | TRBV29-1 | CSVRDRVDYGYTF | TGCAGCGTGAGGGACAGGGTGGACTATGGCTACACCTTC
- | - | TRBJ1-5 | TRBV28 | CASTVWGQSNQPQHF | TGTGCCAGCACGGTGTGGGGCCAAAGCAATCAGCCCCAGCATTTT
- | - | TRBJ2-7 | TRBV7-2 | CASSPSRAGGTYEQYF | TGTGCCAGCAGCCCGTCCAGGGCCGGGGGCACCTACGAGCAGTACTTC
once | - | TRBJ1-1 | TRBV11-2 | CASSLDLGGTEAFF | TGTGCCAGCAGCTTAGATCTGGGAGGCACTGAAGCTTTCTTT
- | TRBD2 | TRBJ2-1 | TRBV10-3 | CAISESSGTSHHNEQFF | TGTGCCATCAGTGAGTCTTCCGGGACTAGCCACCACAATGAGCAGTTCTTC
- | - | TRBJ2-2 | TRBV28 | CASGWAGNTGELFF | TGTGCCAGCGGGTGGGCGGGGAACACCGGGGAGCTGTTTTTT
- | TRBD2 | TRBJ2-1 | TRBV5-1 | CASSFSFTSGSYEQFF | TGCGCCAGCAGCTTTAGTTTCACTAGCGGGAGCTATGAGCAGTTCTTC
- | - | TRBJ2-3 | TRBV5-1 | CASSLVTGGDTQYF | TGCGCCAGCAGCTTGGTGACAGGAGGGGATACGCAGTATTTT
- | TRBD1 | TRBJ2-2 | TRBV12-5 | CASGLGTGAGELFF | TGTGCTAGTGGTTTGGGGACAGGAGCCGGGGAGCTGTTTTTT
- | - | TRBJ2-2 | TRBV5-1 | CASRQENTGELFF | TGCGCCAGCAGGCAGGAGAACACCGGGGAGCTGTTTTTT